A selection of T cell receptor beta chains follows, all from one sample in a study of T cell repertoires in cytomegalovirus infection. TCRdb independently ran MiXCR on the reads; one entry per CDR3 protein. The sample has around 19,000 distinct CDR3 sequences; approximately 39% are singletons. The antigens for these receptors are not known. Specimen: CD8+ T cells from cultured PBMCs, collected from culture after CMV antigen stimulation. These receptors were obtained from a human donor in good health (CMV status not recorded). Some clones in this sample may be carry-over from other donors' samples. The CDR3 runs from the conserved cysteine through the conserved F or W. A D gene is named only where the DNA matches it firmly. Size tells how often a clone was seen (once, few, many) or the class of an expanded clone, and some rows leave it out.

. | TRBJ2-7 | TRBD1 | TRBV2 | CASSEGGGQGRNEQYF | TGTGCCAGCAGTGAAGGGGGGGGACAGGGGCGGAACGAGCAGTACTTC
. | TRBJ2-3 | . | TRBV28 | CANTLESGLQYF | TGTGCCAACACCCTGGAGTCGGGACTCCAATATTTT
once | TRBJ1-3 | . | TRBV12-3/TRBV12-4 | CASMLRSWVLGNTIYF | TGTGCCAGCATGCTCCGCTCGTGGGTTTTGGGAAACACCATATATTTT
few | TRBJ1-2 | TRBD1 | TRBV4-3 | CASSQANRGMDGYTF | TGCGCCAGCAGCCAAGCTAACAGGGGGATGGATGGCTACACCTTC
many | TRBJ2-7 | TRBD1 | TRBV10-3 | CAISGDRGLQKEQYF | TGTGCCATCAGTGGGGACAGGGGGCTTCAGAAGGAGCAGTACTTC
few | TRBJ2-5 | . | TRBV9 | CASSVEGSEETQYF | TGTGCCAGCAGCGTAGAGGGCAGTGAAGAGACCCAGTACTTC
. | TRBJ2-7 | TRBD2 | TRBV7-4 | CASSLGTGTSSYEQYF | TGTGCCAGCAGCTTAGGAACCGGGACTAGCTCCTACGAGCAGTACTTC
few | TRBJ2-7 | . | TRBV11-2 | CASSLAGSSYEQYF | TGTGCCAGCAGCTTAGCCGGGAGTTCCTACGAGCAGTACTTC
few | TRBJ2-1 | . | TRBV7-2 | CASSSTASSYNEQFF | TGTGCCAGCAGCTCGACAGCAAGCTCCTACAATGAGCAGTTCTTC
. | TRBJ2-2 | . | TRBV7-6 | CASSDSSGQGSSGELFF | TGTGCCAGCTCAGATTCATCTGGTCAGGGTAGCTCCGGGGAGCTGTTTTTT
many | TRBJ1-2 | . | TRBV11-2 | CASSFGREGNYGYTF | TGTGCCAGCAGCTTTGGGAGGGAAGGGAACTATGGCTACACCTTC
. | TRBJ1-5 | . | TRBV11-2 | CASSFDRSQPQHF | TGTGCCAGCAGCTTCGATCGTAGTCAGCCCCAGCATTTT
. | TRBJ2-2 | . | TRBV7-9 | CASSQPNRPGELFF | TGTGCCAGCAGCCAACCCAACCGACCCGGGGAGCTGTTTTTT
once | TRBJ2-1 | TRBD2 | TRBV19 | CASSLAYNNEQFF | TGTGCCTCGTCACTAGCGTATAACAATGAGCAGTTCTTC
. | TRBJ2-6 | . | TRBV6-2/TRBV6-3 | CASSYSGGANVLTF | TGTGCCAGCAGTTACTCGGGAGGGGCCAACGTCCTGACTTTC
. | TRBJ1-4 | . | TRBV7-2 | CASSASQRGGNEKLFF | TGTGCCAGCAGCGCAAGTCAGCGGGGCGGGAATGAAAAACTGTTTTTT
. | TRBJ2-5 | . | TRBV29-1 | CSVASKTQYF | TGCAGCGTTGCAAGCAAGACCCAGTACTTC
. | TRBJ2-7 | . | TRBV9 | CASSPDTNYEQYF | TGTGCCAGCAGCCCAGATACCAACTACGAGCAGTACTTC
few | TRBJ1-5 | . | TRBV27 | CASSLSGPKGNQPQHF | TGTGCCAGCAGTTTATCTGGACCCAAGGGAAATCAGCCCCAGCATTTT
many | TRBJ1-4 | . | TRBV11-2 | CASSLEGRAGEKLFF | TGTGCCAGCAGCTTAGAGGGGAGGGCTGGGGAAAAACTGTTTTTT
. | TRBJ2-5 | TRBD1 | TRBV4-1 | CASSQDYRGQETQYF | TGCGCCAGCAGCCAAGATTACAGGGGACAAGAGACCCAGTACTTC
. | TRBJ2-3 | TRBD2 | TRBV7-8 | CASSLLLAGGVDTQYF | TGTGCCAGCAGCTTACTCTTAGCGGGAGGTGTGGATACGCAGTATTTT
few | TRBJ2-5 | . | TRBV4-3 | CASSPGLQEAIKTQYF | TGCGCCAGCAGCCCCGGACTACAGGAGGCCATTAAGACCCAGTACTTC
. | TRBJ2-1 | . | TRBV9 | CASSVDSYNEQFF | TGTGCCAGCAGCGTAGACTCCTACAATGAGCAGTTCTTC
. | TRBJ1-6 | . | TRBV10-3 | CATRDGSPLHF | TGTGCCACCAGGGATGGTTCACCCCTCCACTTT
. | TRBJ1-5 | . | TRBV12-3/TRBV12-4 | CASSGGANQPQHF | TGTGCCAGCAGTGGAGGGGCAAATCAGCCCCAGCATTTT
large | TRBJ1-2 | TRBD1 | TRBV7-8 | CASSQGQRSYGYTF | TGTGCCAGCAGCCAGGGACAGAGGTCCTATGGCTACACCTTC
. | TRBJ1-1 | . | TRBV28 | CASSLPEGTDTEAFFMLCWSAPF | .
many | TRBJ1-2 | . | TRBV6-6 | CASTFTYTYGYTF | TGTGCCAGCACCTTTACTTACACCTATGGCTACACCTTC
once | TRBJ1-6 | . | TRBV11-2 | CASSLDWARPLHF | TGTGCCAGCAGCTTAGATTGGGCCAGACCCCTCCACTTT
few | TRBJ2-1 | . | TRBV6-1 | CASSVLDGGEQFF | TGTGCCAGCAGTGTTCTAGATGGGGGTGAGCAGTTCTTC
. | TRBJ2-1 | . | TRBV7-3 | CASTQDAEYNEQFF | TGTGCCAGCACCCAAGACGCAGAATACAATGAGCAGTTCTTC
. | TRBJ2-7 | TRBD1 | TRBV7-8 | CASNNRDRGLYEQYF | TGTGCCAGCAACAACCGGGACAGGGGCCTTTACGAGCAGTACTTC
. | TRBJ2-7 | TRBD1 | TRBV27 | CASSLQGEEQYF | TGTGCCAGCAGTTTACAGGGGGAGGAGCAGTACTTC
few | TRBJ2-7 | . | TRBV15 | CATSSEQGSSYEQYF | TGTGCCACCAGCAGTGAACAGGGAAGCTCCTACGAGCAGTACTTC
few | TRBJ2-1 | TRBD2 | TRBV7-8 | CASSPRASGVPNNEQFF | TGTGCCAGCAGCCCTCGGGCTAGCGGAGTCCCCAACAATGAGCAGTTCTTC
. | TRBJ2-1 | . | TRBV7-9 | CASLGQLYNEQFF | TGTGCCAGCTTGGGGCAGTTATACAATGAGCAGTTCTTC
few | TRBJ1-1 | . | TRBV12-3/TRBV12-4 | CASTPSGVNTEAFF | TGTGCCAGCACCCCAAGCGGGGTGAACACTGAAGCTTTCTTT
few | TRBJ1-1 | . | TRBV6-2/TRBV6-3 | CASSIDRNKAFF | TGTGCCAGCAGCATCGACAGGAATAAAGCTTTCTTT
. | TRBJ1-5 | . | TRBV7-2 | CASSLESGTLGFRGNQPQHF | TGTGCCAGCAGCTTAGAGTCTGGGACACTGGGTTTTCGGGGCAATCAGCCCCAGCATTTT
. | TRBJ2-4 | . | TRBV12-3/TRBV12-4 | CASSRDSGADIQYF | TGTGCCAGCAGTCGGGACTCCGGGGCAGACATTCAGTACTTC
. | TRBJ2-1 | TRBD2 | TRBV7-8 | CASSLGGGPLNEQFF | TGTGCCAGCAGCTTAGGGGGGGGACCCCTCAATGAGCAGTTCTTC
. | TRBJ2-7 | TRBD2 | TRBV7-2 | CASSQSASGSNEQYF | TGTGCCAGCAGCCAGTCGGCTAGCGGGAGTAACGAGCAGTACTTC
few | TRBJ1-4 | TRBD1 | TRBV7-9 | CASSRTGTNEKLFF | TGTGCCAGCAGCCGGACAGGGACTAATGAAAAACTGTTTTTT
. | TRBJ2-3 | . | TRBV7-9 | CASTSAWEEGDTQYF | TGTGCCAGCACCTCCGCTTGGGAAGAAGGGGATACGCAGTATTTT
. | TRBJ2-1 | . | TRBV7-3 | CASSLGNEQFF | TGTGCCAGCAGCTTAGGGAATGAGCAGTTCTTC
. | TRBJ2-7 | TRBD2 | TRBV27 | CASRGTSGPYEQYF | TGTGCCAGCAGAGGGACTAGCGGCCCCTACGAGCAGTACTTC